The 32 T cell receptor beta chains below come from one sample, sequenced in a study of post-analysis software for immune sequencing data. Study conclusions and caveats: About 5 TRBV segments (TRBV5-6, TRBV5-1 and TRBV20-1 among them) occurred more frequently in patients than in controls.

Included in the TCR beta cDNA libraries were unique molecular identifiers. TCRdb itself ran the PCR reads through MiXCR, one entry per CDR3 protein. This table holds about 770,000 distinct CDR3 sequences, 46% found once. Their specific antigens are unknown. Sequenced sample: blood. The receptors were gathered from a girl aged 5 to 17 with multiple sclerosis.

Remarks on this clonotype: At one boundary the junction diverges from the germline segment, which might be a read error. This chain joins TRBV7-7 and TRBJ2-5; no clear D gene. This CDR3 contains 14 residues. Germline values: CDR1 SSHAT, CDR2 FNYEAQ (reference sequence). For the CDR3, the DNA is TGTGCTAGCAGCCCCTTGAAGGTCCAAGAGACCCAGTACTTC. It translates to CASSPLKVQETQYF. The entire variable domain, with the rest obtained from reference TRBV7-7 and TRBJ2-5, is as follows: GAGVSQSPRYKVTKRGQDVTLRCDPISSHATLYWYQQALGQGPEFLTYFNYEAQPDKSGLPSDRFSAERPEGSISTLTIQRTEQRDSAMYRCASSPLKVQETQYFGPGTRLLVL.

DNA for the CDR3: TGTGCCAGCAGCGCATCCCGGGACCTCACCTCCACAGATACGCAGTATTTT. As protein: CASSASRDLTSTDTQYF. This chain connects TRBV9 to TRBJ2-3, with D perhaps matching TRBD1 or TRBD2 (5 bases each). Trimming removed 3 bases from V and 2 bases from J, with 19 bases in between. Germline V gene lookup returns CDR1 SGDLS and CDR2 YYNGEE. This CDR3 spans 17 amino acids.

Details on this clonotype: Since a much larger clone is just one base distant, this may be a read error. The chain couples TRBV7-7 to TRBJ2-7, with 9 bases lining up with TRBD1. The DNA matches TRBJ2-5 better at its end, which makes the J call doubtful. The CDR3 is 15 residues long. Germline V lookup: CDR1 SSHAT, CDR2 FNYEAQ (reference sequence). The DNA of the CDR3 is TGTGCTAGCAGCCCCAGGACAGGGGACGGCGAGACCCAGTACTTC. As protein: CASSPRTGDGETQYF.

J is TRBJ2-1 and V is TRBV10-3, with D hard to call. The CDR3 sequence is 13 residues long. V lost 1 base and J lost 5, with 6 bases in between. Germline V CDR1 and CDR2: ENHRY, SYGVKD. CDR3: CAISELRDNEQFF. DNA for the CDR3: TGTGCCATCAGTGAGTTGCGCGACAATGAGCAGTTCTTC.

The chain combines TRBV12-5 with TRBJ2-1; D might be TRBD2 (6 bases). The CDR3 covers 14 residues. V lost 5 bases, J lost 2 bases, and 10 bases lay in between. The V gene's germline CDR1 is LGHNT and CDR2 FRNRAP. CDR3 loop: CASGRGGTYNEQFF. CDR3 in DNA: TGTGCTAGTGGTAGGGGAGGTACCTACAATGAGCAGTTCTTC.

This clonotype was counted a few times. This chain uses TRBV29-1 with TRBJ2-7; D possibly matches TRBD1 or TRBD2 (5 bases each). This CDR3 has 12 residues. In germline, CDR1 is SQVTM, CDR2 ANQGSEA. Between the trimmed V and J ends, which lost 5 bases and 1 base, there was a span of 9 bases. DNA of the CDR3: TGCAGCGTTCGGGGCAATTCCTACGAGCAGTACTTC. Protein: CSVRGNSYEQYF.

This clonotype was detected only once. The V call is TRBV27, the J call TRBJ2-1, with 8 positions matching TRBD1. V lost 7 bases and J lost 7; bases outside the gene matches: 6. The germline gives CDR1 MNHEY, CDR2 SMNVEV (reference sequence). The CDR3 consists of 13 residues. The CDR3, as DNA: TGTGCCAGCAAGAAACAGGGGGGAAATGAGCAGTTCTTC. Its protein is CASKKQGGNEQFF.

V usage is TRBV6-2 or TRBV6-3 and J usage is TRBJ2-7; no clear D gene. V was shortened by 6 bases and J by 1 base, with 22 bases between the two germline ends. In germline, CDR1 is MNHEY, CDR2 SVGEGT. The CDR3 has 17 amino acids. The CDR3 is CASSLPRVGSPSYEQYF. The DNA for the CDR3 is TGTGCCAGCAGCCTACCTCGGGTAGGTTCGCCTTCCTACGAGCAGTACTTC.

This chain uses TRBV20-1 with TRBJ2-1; 10 bases match TRBD2. This CDR3 spans 19 amino acids. Germline V gene sequence: CDR1 DFQATT, CDR2 SNEGSKA (reference sequence). J gave up 0 bases and V 0 bases, and 11 bases lay outside the gene matches. The CDR3 nucleotides are TGCAGTGCTAGAGATTCTGGACTAGCGGAGTCGAGCTCCTACAATGAGCAGTTCTTC. It yields the protein CSARDSGLAESSSYNEQFF.

This clonotype was recorded a few times. The chain carries TRBV7-2 and TRBJ2-7, with a possible D match to TRBD1 (5 bases). CDR3 length: 14 amino acids. Germline loops: CDR1 SGHTA, CDR2 FQGNSA. V lost 6 bases and J 2 bases, leaving 14 bases between the germline ends. CDR3: CASSRTQRAYEQYF. The CDR3 nucleotides read TGTGCCAGCAGTCGGACACAGCGAGCCTACGAGCAGTACTTC.

The chain is built from TRBV25-1 and TRBJ2-5, with a tentative D call TRBD2 (5 bases). Germline CDR1 is MGHDK and CDR2 is SYGVNS. The CDR3 consists of 12 residues. V lost 5 bases, J lost 11 bases, and 15 bases lay in between. The CDR3, as DNA: TGTGCCAGCAGTAGACACCCTGGGGAGCAGTACTTC. This codes for CASSRHPGEQYF.

The chain recombines TRBV7-9 with TRBJ1-4; 8 positions match TRBD1. This CDR3 is 18 amino acids long. Germline V gene lookup returns CDR1 SEHNR and CDR2 FQNEAQ (reference sequence). J was trimmed by 2 bases and V by 5 bases; bases with no gene match: 13. CDR3 nucleotides: TGTGCCAGCAGCCTCCGGACAGGGAAGGCGGTGACTAATGAAAAACTGTTTTTT. Protein: CASSLRTGKAVTNEKLFF.

This clonotype was observed a few times. V is TRBV29-1 and J is TRBJ2-1; 12 bases are a match to TRBD2. This CDR3 spans 15 amino acids. V shed 4 bases, J shed 8 bases, and the junction held 9 bases outside the gene matches. Germline loops: CDR1 SQVTM, CDR2 ANQGSEA. CDR3 nucleotides: TGCAGCGTTGTCATGCTAGCGGGAGGGCCGGATGAGCAGTTCTTC. Translated, it gives CSVVMLAGGPDEQFF.

This clonotype was recorded once. This chain connects TRBV3-1 to TRBJ1-1; D may be TRBD1 (5 bases). The ends were cut back, 0 bases at V and 6 bases at J, with 11 bases in the middle. The germline CDR1 and CDR2 sequences are LGHDT and YNNKEL (reference sequence). The CDR3 covers 14 residues. The CDR3 region has the DNA TGTGCCAGCAGCCAAGATCACTTCAGGGCTGAAGCTTTCTTT. Translated: CASSQDHFRAEAFF.

J is TRBJ2-4 and V is TRBV6-1; D is ambiguous. The DNA end lines up better with TRBJ2-5; the J call may be wrong. This CDR3 has 15 residues. Germline loops: CDR1 MNHNS, CDR2 SASEGT. CDR3 loop: CASSEFPDFQETQYF. CDR3 coding DNA: TGTGCCAGCAGTGAGTTCCCAGATTTCCAAGAGACCCAGTACTTC.

This clonotype turned up a few times. The rearrangement joins TRBV6-2 or TRBV6-3 to TRBJ2-7, with a possible D match to TRBD2 (6 bases). The CDR3 covers 16 residues. Germline-derived CDR1 and CDR2 are MNHEY and SVGEGT. V lost 5 bases and J 1 base, leaving 18 bases between the germline ends. CDR3 coding DNA: TGTGCCAGCAGTCAACTAGCTTCGGCGAGTTCCTACGAGCAGTACTTC. It yields the protein CASSQLASASSYEQYF.

The chain employs TRBV24-1 and TRBJ1-4; no clear D. CDR3 length equals 13 residues. Germline-derived CDR1 and CDR2 are KGHDR and SFDVKD. V lost 2 bases and J lost 8, with 8 bases in between. Here the CDR3 reads CATSDSAWEKLFF. The CDR3 nucleotides read TGTGCCACCAGTGATTCGGCATGGGAAAAACTGTTTTTT.

For the CDR3, the DNA is TGTGCCAGCAGCTGGACTAGAGGCTACGAGCAGTACTTC. This gives the protein CASSWTRGYEQYF. This chain connects TRBV7-3 to TRBJ2-7; 7 bases agree with TRBD2. CDR3 length: 13 residues. V dropped 4 bases and J dropped 3; count of bases not matched to a gene: 3. Germline CDR1 SGHTA, CDR2 FQGTGA.

The DNA for the CDR3 is TGTGCCAGCAGCTCCGATCCGGAGAGAACCCAGTACTTC. Its protein is CASSSDPERTQYF. This rearrangement joins TRBV7-3 to TRBJ2-5, with D hard to call. V was trimmed by 4 bases and J by 8 bases, leaving 14 bases between them. The CDR3 spans 13 residues. CDR1 is SGHTA, CDR2 FQGTGA, per germline.

The rearrangement joins TRBV20-1 to TRBJ2-3, with 11 nucleotides matching TRBD2. Germline values: CDR1 DFQATT, CDR2 SNEGSKA (reference sequence). This CDR3 has 15 amino acids. V lost 3 bases and J lost 0; bases outside the gene matches: 2. DNA for the CDR3: TGCAGTGCTAGCAGACTAGCGGGGAGCACAGATACGCAGTATTTT. It is translated as CSASRLAGSTDTQYF.

This chain joins TRBV28 and TRBJ1-2, with 7 bases that match TRBD1. The CDR3 is made up of 12 amino acids. The germline V gene encodes CDR1 MDHEN and CDR2 SYDVKM. After removal of 7 bases from V and 8 bases from J, the junction contained 7 bases not matched to a gene. In nucleotides, the CDR3 is TGTGCCAGCACGGAGGGGGCTCGGGGCTACACCTTC. Protein: CASTEGARGYTF.

In its sample, this clonotype was seen a few times. This chain connects TRBV10-3 to TRBJ2-3, with 10 bases fitting TRBD2. Germline CDR1 ENHRY, CDR2 SYGVKD. V gave up 3 bases and J gave up 8 bases; unmatched junction bases: 11. This CDR3 spans 16 amino acids. Here the CDR3 reads CAISDRTSGGGSTQYF. The DNA for the CDR3 is TGTGCCATCAGTGACCGGACTAGCGGAGGAGGGAGTACGCAGTATTTT.

This chain connects TRBV5-1 to TRBJ2-1; no clear D gene. CDR3 size: 13 residues. Trimming pared 1 base from V and 5 bases from J, leaving 7 bases between. Germline V lookup: CDR1 SGHRS, CDR2 YFSETQ. The CDR3 loop is CASSLFGDNEQFF. The CDR3 DNA reads TGCGCCAGCAGCTTGTTCGGAGACAATGAGCAGTTCTTC.

The V and J genes are TRBV7-6 and TRBJ2-5; TRBD2 matches at 9 bases. The CDR3 is 15 amino acids. Trimming removed 2 bases from V and 2 bases from J; junction bases left unmatched: 3. The V gene's germline CDR1 is SGHVS and CDR2 FNYEAQ. The CDR3: CASSLRLAEQETQYF. The DNA of the CDR3 is TGTGCCAGCAGCTTAAGACTAGCGGAGCAAGAGACCCAGTACTTC.

The V call is TRBV14, the J call TRBJ2-7, with D hard to call. The V gene's germline CDR1 is SGHDN and CDR2 FVKESK. Between the trimmed V and J ends, which lost 1 base and 0 bases, there was a span of 10 bases. The CDR3 contains 15 residues. The CDR3 nucleotides are TGTGCCAGCAGCCAAGTCGGGCGGCGCTCCTACGAGCAGTACTTC. This codes for CASSQVGRRSYEQYF.

This chain connects TRBV15 to TRBJ2-3; 8 bases agree with TRBD2. The CDR3 is made up of 16 amino acids. Germline CDR1 and CDR2: LNHNV and YYDKDF (reference sequence). The junction had 6 bases not matched to a gene; V was cut back by 0 bases and J by 4 bases. CDR3 DNA: TGTGCCACCAGCAGAGACGGGCTAGCGGGTTCAGATACGCAGTATTTT. It translates to CATSRDGLAGSDTQYF.

This sequence joins TRBV3-1 and TRBJ2-7; D is unclear. The V and J ends lost 4 bases and 3 bases respectively, with 16 bases between them. CDR1 and CDR2 from the germline V gene are LGHDT and YNNKEL (reference sequence). The CDR3 spans 15 residues. CDR3 sequence (DNA): TGTGCCAGCAGCCCCTCAGTAGTGTCTTACTACGAGCAGTACTTC. It encodes CASSPSVVSYYEQYF.

The rearrangement links TRBV20-1 to TRBJ2-5; D is unresolved. The J call may be faulty, since TRBJ2-7 better matches the DNA end. Germline V gene lookup returns CDR1 DFQATT and CDR2 SNEGSKA (reference sequence). The CDR3 covers 16 residues. The chain's CDR3 is CSARDPSKTSYNEQYF. In DNA form, the CDR3 reads TGCAGTGCTAGAGACCCCTCTAAAACGTCTTACAACGAGCAGTACTTC.

This clonotype has more than one count but fewer than ten. A much larger clone is a single base away; this may be a read error. The gene calls are TRBV24-1 and TRBJ2-5; TRBD2 agrees at 8 bases. The CDR3 runs 15 residues. The J segment lost 11 bases and the V segment lost 0 bases, leaving 10 bases of the junction unmatched. Looked up from germline, CDR1 is KGHDR and CDR2 is SFDVKD. CDR3 residues: CATSDLTSGTNEQYF. The DNA for the CDR3 is TGTGCCACCAGTGATTTGACTAGCGGCACCAATGAGCAGTACTTC.

This chain connects TRBV12-5 to TRBJ1-2; D is undetermined. In germline, CDR1 is LGHNT, CDR2 FRNRAP. V was cut by 5 bases and J by 7 bases, with 17 bases left in between. The CDR3 is 14 residues long. Here the CDR3 DNA reads TGTGCTAGTGGTGCCACGAATGAGGGTCTTGGCTACACCTTC. This encodes CASGATNEGLGYTF.

This clonotype was found once. The junction and the germline gene differ at one end; a read error may be behind it. This sequence joins TRBV7-3 and TRBJ2-3; no definite D call. Germline V gene sequence: CDR1 SGHTA, CDR2 FQGTGA. This CDR3 is 14 amino acids long. The CDR3 DNA sequence: TGCGCCAGCAGTTGGGAACCGAGCACAGATACGCAGTATTTT. Translated, it gives CASSWEPSTDTQYF. The variable domain in full, completed from reference TRBV7-3 and TRBJ2-3, reads GAGVSQTPSNKVTEKGKYVELRCDPISGHTALYWYRQSLGQGPEFLIYFQGTGAADDSGLPNDRFFAVRPEGSVSTLKIQRTERGDSAVYLCASSWEPSTDTQYFGPGTRLTVL.

This clonotype turned up a few times. This rearrangement joins TRBV12-3 or TRBV12-4 to TRBJ1-2, with TRBD1 matching over 11 bases. This CDR3 spans 15 amino acids. With V trimmed by 5 bases and J by 6 bases, 8 bases remained unmatched. As DNA, the CDR3 is TGTGCCAGCAGTAGGGGACAGGGGGACTCCCATGGCTACACCTTC. This sequence encodes CASSRGQGDSHGYTF.